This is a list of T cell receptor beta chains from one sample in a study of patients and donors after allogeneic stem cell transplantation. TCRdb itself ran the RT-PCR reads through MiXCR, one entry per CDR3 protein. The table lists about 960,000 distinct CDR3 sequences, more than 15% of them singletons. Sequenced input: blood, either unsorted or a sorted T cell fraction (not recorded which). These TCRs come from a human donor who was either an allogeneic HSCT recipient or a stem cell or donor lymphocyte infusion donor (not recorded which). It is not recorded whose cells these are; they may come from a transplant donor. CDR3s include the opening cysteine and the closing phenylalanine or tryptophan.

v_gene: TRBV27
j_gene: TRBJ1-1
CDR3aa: CASRLKGSWEAFF

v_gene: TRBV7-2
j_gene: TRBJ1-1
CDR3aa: CASSELTGTRAFF

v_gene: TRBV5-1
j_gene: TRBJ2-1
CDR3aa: CASSLVGTSGTGEQFF

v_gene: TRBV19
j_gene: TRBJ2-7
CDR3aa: CASGQGISYEQYF

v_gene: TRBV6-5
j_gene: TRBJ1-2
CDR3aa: CASSSPNSGYTF

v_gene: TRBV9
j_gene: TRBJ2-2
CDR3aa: CASSVVLGAWNTGELFF

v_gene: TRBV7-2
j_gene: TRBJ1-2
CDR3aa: CASIQSSRGAGGYTF

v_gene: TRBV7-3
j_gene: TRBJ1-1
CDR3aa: CASSLRGGDEAFF

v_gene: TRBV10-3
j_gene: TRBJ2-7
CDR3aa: CAIRDKTYEQYF

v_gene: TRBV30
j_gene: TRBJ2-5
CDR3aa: CAWSVSVSQAQYF

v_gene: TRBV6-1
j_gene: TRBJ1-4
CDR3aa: CASSPTERGVVFF

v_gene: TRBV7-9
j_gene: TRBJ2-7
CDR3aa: CASSLGGITGISTKAF

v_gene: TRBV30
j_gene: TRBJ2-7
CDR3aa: CAWSALSVQYF

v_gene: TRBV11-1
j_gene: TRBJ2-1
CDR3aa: CASSAPGTDERYEQFF

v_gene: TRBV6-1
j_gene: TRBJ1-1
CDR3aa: CASKTRGTMNTEAFF

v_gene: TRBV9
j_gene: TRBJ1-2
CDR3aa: CASSVGGSTSGYTF

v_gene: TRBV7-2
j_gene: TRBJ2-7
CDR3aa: CASSPQVNEQYF

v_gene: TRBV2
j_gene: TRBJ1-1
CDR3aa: CASSWDRNTEAFF

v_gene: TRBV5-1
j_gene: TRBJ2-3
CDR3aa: CASSLAGGPPDTQYF

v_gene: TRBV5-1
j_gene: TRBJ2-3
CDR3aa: CASIQGASGSTDTQYF

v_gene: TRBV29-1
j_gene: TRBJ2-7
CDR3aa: CSVGRGTYEQYF

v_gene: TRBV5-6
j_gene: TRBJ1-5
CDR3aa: CASSFSRDLSNQPQHF

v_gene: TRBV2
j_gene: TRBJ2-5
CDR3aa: CASSGLGVTQYF

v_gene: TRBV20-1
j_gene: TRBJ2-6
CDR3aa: CSAPHRESGANVLTF

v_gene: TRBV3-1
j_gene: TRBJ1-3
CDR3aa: CASSQEQPGARGNTIYF

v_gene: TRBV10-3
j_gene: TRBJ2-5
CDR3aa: CAISEAPGLQETQYF

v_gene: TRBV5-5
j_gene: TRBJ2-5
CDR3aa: CASSALTGKETQYF